A selection of T cell receptor beta chains follows, all from one sample in a study of PD-1 blockade in classical Hodgkin lymphoma. The method was immunoSEQ multiplex PCR; TCRdb's version includes in-frame clones alone and lacks a portion of them. The sample has more than 60,000 clones, under 95% seen once. Here the sequenced sample was peripheral blood mononuclear cells (PBMCs), taken at baseline. These TCRs come from a human donor with classical Hodgkin lymphoma. Both conserved end residues are part of each CDR3. A D gene is named only where the DNA matches it firmly. Rows may omit the clone size; those that give it use once, few, many or a size class.

J	V	size	D	CDR3	DNA
TRBJ1-6	TRBV2	.	TRBD1	CASSFKGQDYNSPLHF	TGTGCCAGCAGTTTTAAAGGACAGGACTATAATTCACCCCTCCACTTT
TRBJ2-6	TRBV5-1	few	.	CASSSGRSSGANVLTF	TGCGCCAGCAGCTCGGGACGGTCTTCTGGGGCCAACGTCCTGACTTTC
TRBJ1-5	TRBV28	.	.	CASRLGQFNQPQHF	TGTGCCAGCAGGTTGGGCCAGTTCAATCAGCCCCAGCATTTT
TRBJ2-5	TRBV9	.	.	CASSPSSGRVGETQYF	TGTGCCAGCAGCCCCTCCTCCGGGAGAGTTGGAGAGACCCAGTACTTC
TRBJ1-5	TRBV11-2	few	.	CASSFSVDQPQHF	TGTGCCAGCAGCTTCTCGGTGGACCAGCCCCAGCATTTT
TRBJ2-3	TRBV11-2	.	.	CASSLDREADTQYF	TGTGCCAGCAGCTTAGATCGCGAGGCAGATACGCAGTATTTT
TRBJ2-5	TRBV5-1	few	.	CASIVDRQETQYF	TGCGCCAGCATTGTGGACAGACAAGAGACCCAGTACTTC
TRBJ2-5	TRBV5-5	.	.	CASSESGGIWYQETQYF	TGTGCCAGCAGCGAGTCTGGCGGAATATGGTACCAAGAGACCCAGTACTTC
TRBJ2-3	TRBV10-1	few	.	CASSEPTGASMVTDTQYF	TGCGCCAGCAGTGAACCGACCGGAGCTAGTATGGTAACAGATACGCAGTATTTT
TRBJ2-3	TRBV10-3	once	.	CASRQDHTPNTQYF	TGTGCCTCCCGACAGGACCATACCCCGAATACGCAGTATTTT
TRBJ2-5	TRBV10-3	.	TRBD2	CAIRASGGVQETQYF	TGTGCCATCAGGGCCAGCGGGGGGGTCCAAGAGACCCAGTACTTC
TRBJ2-1	TRBV2	.	.	CASSRGFGEQFF	TGTGCCAGCAGCCGGGGTTTTGGTGAGCAGTTCTTC
TRBJ2-3	TRBV7-3	.	.	CASSLIGGSPTDTQYF	TGTGCCAGCAGCTTAATTGGTGGGAGCCCCACAGATACGCAGTATTTT
TRBJ2-7	TRBV18	.	TRBD1	CASSPTGLSSYEQYF	TGTGCCAGCTCACCGACAGGGTTAAGTTCCTACGAGCAGTACTTC
TRBJ2-7	TRBV18	.	TRBD1	CASSPGTGTYEQYF	TGTGCCAGCTCACCAGGGACAGGGACCTACGAGCAGTACTTC
TRBJ2-1	TRBV7-7	once	TRBD1	CASSLTGVSYNEQFF	TGTGCTAGCAGCTTGACAGGGGTCTCCTACAATGAGCAGTTCTTC
TRBJ1-4	TRBV6-1	.	.	CASSASPGPEKLFF	TGTGCCAGCAGTGCCTCCCCGGGTCCTGAAAAACTGTTTTTT
TRBJ2-7	TRBV10-3	.	TRBD2	CAVSTGGRALGEQYF	TGTGCCGTTTCTACGGGCGGGAGGGCCCTGGGCGAGCAGTACTTC
TRBJ2-3	TRBV5-5	.	.	CASSLRRSDTQYF	TGTGCCAGCAGCTTGAGACGGTCAGATACGCAGTATTTT
TRBJ1-5	TRBV28	.	.	CASSFSWGSWWVEVFGNQPQHF	TGTGCCAGCAGTTTCAGTTGGGGGTCTTGGTGGGTGGAGGTGTTTGGGAATCAGCCCCAGCATTTT
TRBJ2-3	TRBV9	.	.	CASSVDIASTDTQYF	TGTGCCAGCAGCGTGGACATCGCTAGCACAGATACGCAGTATTTT
TRBJ1-2	TRBV10-3	.	.	CAISDSDTMGDGYTF	TGTGCCATCAGTGATTCCGACACGATGGGTGATGGCTACACCTTC
TRBJ2-7	TRBV11-2	.	.	CASSENSTYEQYF	TGTGCCAGCAGCGAGAACAGCACCTACGAGCAGTACTTC